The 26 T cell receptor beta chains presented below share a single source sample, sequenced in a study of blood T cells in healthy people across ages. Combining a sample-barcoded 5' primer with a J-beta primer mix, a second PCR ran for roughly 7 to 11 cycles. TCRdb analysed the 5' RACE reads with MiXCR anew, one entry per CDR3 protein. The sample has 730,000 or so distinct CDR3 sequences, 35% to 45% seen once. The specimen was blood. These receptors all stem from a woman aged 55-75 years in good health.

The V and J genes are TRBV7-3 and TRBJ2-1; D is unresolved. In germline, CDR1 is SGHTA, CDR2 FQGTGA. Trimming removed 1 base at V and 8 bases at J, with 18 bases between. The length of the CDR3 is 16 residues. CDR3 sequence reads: CASSLNARPTVHEQFF. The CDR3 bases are TGTGCCAGCAGCTTAAATGCGAGACCTACGGTCCATGAGCAGTTCTTC. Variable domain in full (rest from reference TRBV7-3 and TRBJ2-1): GAGVSQTPSNKVTEKGKYVELRCDPISGHTALYWYRQSLGQGPEFLIYFQGTGAADDSGLPNDRFFAVRPEGSVSTLKIQRTERGDSAVYLCASSLNARPTVHEQFFGPGTRLTVL.

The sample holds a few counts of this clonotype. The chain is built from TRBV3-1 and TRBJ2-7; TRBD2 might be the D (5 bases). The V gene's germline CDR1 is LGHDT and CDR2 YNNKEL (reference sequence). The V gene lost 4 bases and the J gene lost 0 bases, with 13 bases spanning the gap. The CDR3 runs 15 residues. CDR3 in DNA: TGTGCCAGCAGCCGCAAATTGGGAGTCTCCTACGAGCAGTACTTC. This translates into CASSRKLGVSYEQYF.

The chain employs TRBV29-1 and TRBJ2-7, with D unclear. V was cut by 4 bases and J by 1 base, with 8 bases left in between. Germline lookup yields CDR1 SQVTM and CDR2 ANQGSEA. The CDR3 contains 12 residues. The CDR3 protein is CSVGFGSYEQYF. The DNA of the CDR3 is TGCAGCGTTGGATTCGGTTCCTACGAGCAGTACTTC.

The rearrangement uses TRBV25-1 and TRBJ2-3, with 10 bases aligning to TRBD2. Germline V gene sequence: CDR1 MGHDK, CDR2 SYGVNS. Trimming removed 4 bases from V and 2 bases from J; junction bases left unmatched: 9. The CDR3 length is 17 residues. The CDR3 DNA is TGTGCCAGCAGTGGATCTAGCGGGAGCGTGGTCACAGATACGCAGTATTTT. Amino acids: CASSGSSGSVVTDTQYF.

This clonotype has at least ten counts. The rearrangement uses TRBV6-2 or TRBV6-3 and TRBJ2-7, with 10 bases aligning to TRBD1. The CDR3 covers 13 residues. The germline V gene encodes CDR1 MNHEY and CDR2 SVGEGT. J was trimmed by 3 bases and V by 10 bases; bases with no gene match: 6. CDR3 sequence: CATKTGGNYEQYF. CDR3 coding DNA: TGTGCCACCAAGACAGGGGGCAACTACGAGCAGTACTTC.

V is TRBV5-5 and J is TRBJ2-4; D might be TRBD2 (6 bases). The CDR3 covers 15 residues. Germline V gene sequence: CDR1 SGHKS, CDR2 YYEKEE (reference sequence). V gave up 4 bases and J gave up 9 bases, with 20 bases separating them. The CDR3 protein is CASSLGLSGNGIQYF. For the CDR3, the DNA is TGTGCCAGCAGCCTTGGACTAAGTGGAAACGGCATTCAGTACTTC.

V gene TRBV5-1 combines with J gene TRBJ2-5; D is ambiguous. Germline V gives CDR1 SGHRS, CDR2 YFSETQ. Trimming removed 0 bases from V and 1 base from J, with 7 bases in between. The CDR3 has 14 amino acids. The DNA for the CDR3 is TGCGCCAGCAGCTTGGAGACGGTCCAAGAGACCCAGTACTTC. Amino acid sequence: CASSLETVQETQYF.

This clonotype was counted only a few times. Written as DNA, the CDR3 is TGCAGTGCTAGGGGACTAGCGGGATTATTAGATGAGCAGTTCTTC. Translating gives CSARGLAGLLDEQFF. The gene calls are TRBV20-1 and TRBJ2-1; 13 positions match TRBD2. The V and J ends lost 3 bases and 8 bases, in that order; junction bases with no gene match: 7. The CDR3 runs 15 residues. In germline, CDR1 is DFQATT, CDR2 SNEGSKA (reference sequence).

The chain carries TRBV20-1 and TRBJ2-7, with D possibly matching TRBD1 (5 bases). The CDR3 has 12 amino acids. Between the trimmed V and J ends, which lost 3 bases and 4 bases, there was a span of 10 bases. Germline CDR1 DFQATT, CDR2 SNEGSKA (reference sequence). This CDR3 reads CSASPTVYEQYF. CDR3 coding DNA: TGCAGTGCTAGCCCGACAGTTTACGAGCAGTACTTC.

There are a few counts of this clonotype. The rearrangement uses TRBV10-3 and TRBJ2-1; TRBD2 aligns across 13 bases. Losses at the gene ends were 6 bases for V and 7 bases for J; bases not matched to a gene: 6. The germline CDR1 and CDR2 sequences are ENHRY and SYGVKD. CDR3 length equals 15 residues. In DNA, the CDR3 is TGTGCCATCAGCTCCGGACTAGCGGGAGTGAATGAGCAGTTCTTC. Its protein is CAISSGLAGVNEQFF.

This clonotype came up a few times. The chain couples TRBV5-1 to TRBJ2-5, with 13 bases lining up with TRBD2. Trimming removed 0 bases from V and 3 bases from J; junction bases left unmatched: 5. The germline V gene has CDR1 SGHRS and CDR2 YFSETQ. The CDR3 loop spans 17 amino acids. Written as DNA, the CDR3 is TGCGCCAGCAGCTTGGCCGTCGGGACTAGCGGGGAAGAGACCCAGTACTTC. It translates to CASSLAVGTSGEETQYF. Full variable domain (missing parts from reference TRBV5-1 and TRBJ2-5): KAGVTQTPRYLIKTRGQQVTLSCSPISGHRSVSWYQQTPGQGLQFLFEYFSETQRNKGNFPGRFSGRQFSNSRSEMNVSTLELGDSALYLCASSLAVGTSGEETQYFGPGTRLLVL.

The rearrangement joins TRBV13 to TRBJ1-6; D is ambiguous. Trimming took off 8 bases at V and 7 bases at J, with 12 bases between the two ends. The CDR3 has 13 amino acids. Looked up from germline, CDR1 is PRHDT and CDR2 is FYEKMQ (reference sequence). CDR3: CASGLGVNSPLHF. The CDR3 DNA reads TGTGCCAGCGGACTTGGGGTAAATTCACCCCTCCACTTT.

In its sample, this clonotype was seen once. This CDR3 reads CASSWGGRGETQYF. The CDR3 coding sequence is TGTGCCAGCAGCTGGGGAGGAAGGGGGGAGACCCAGTACTTC. The rearrangement links TRBV7-2 to TRBJ2-5; D could derive from TRBD1 or TRBD2 (6 bases each). The CDR3 sequence is 14 residues long. The V gene's germline CDR1 is SGHTA and CDR2 FQGNSA. V was shortened by 4 bases and J by 5 bases, with 14 bases between the two germline ends. The variable domain in full, with the rest retrieved from reference TRBV7-2 and TRBJ2-5, is GAGVSQSPSNKVTEKGKDVELRCDPISGHTALYWYRQSLGQGLEFLIYFQGNSAPDKSGLPSDRFSAERTGGSVSTLTIQRTQQEDSAVYLCASSWGGRGETQYFGPGTRLLVL.

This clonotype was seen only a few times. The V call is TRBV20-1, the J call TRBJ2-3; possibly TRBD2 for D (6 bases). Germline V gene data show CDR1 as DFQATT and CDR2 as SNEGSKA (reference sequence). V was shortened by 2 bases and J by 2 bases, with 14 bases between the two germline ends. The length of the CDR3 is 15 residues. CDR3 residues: CSARRGTVTTDTQYF. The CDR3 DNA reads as TGCAGTGCTAGACGCGGGACGGTTACCACAGATACGCAGTATTTT.

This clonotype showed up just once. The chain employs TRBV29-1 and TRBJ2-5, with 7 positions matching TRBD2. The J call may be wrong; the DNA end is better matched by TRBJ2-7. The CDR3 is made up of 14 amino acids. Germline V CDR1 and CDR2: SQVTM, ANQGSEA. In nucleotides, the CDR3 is TGCAGCGTTGAGAGGATGGGAGGGCCAACCGAGCAGTACTTC. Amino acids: CSVERMGGPTEQYF.

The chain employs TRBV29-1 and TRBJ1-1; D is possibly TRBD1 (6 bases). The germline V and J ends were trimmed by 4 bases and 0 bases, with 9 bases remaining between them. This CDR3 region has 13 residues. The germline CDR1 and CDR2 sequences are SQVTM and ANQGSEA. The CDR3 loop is CSVGDNMNTEAFF. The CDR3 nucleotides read TGCAGCGTTGGGGACAACATGAACACTGAAGCTTTCTTT.

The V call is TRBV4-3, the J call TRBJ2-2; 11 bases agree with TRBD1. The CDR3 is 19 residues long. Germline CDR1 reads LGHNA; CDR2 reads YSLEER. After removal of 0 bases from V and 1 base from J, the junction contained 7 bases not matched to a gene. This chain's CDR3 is CASSQDLDRGLRNTGELFF. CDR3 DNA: TGCGCCAGCAGCCAAGATTTGGACAGGGGGCTAAGGAACACCGGGGAGCTGTTTTTT.

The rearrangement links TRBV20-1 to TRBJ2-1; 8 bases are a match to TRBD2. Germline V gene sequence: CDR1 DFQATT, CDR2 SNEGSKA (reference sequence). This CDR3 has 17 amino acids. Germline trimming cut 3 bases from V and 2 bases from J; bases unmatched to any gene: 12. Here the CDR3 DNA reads TGCAGTGCTAGGAGGCCTGGAGCGGGGGATCCCTACAATGAGCAGTTCTTC. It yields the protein CSARRPGAGDPYNEQFF.

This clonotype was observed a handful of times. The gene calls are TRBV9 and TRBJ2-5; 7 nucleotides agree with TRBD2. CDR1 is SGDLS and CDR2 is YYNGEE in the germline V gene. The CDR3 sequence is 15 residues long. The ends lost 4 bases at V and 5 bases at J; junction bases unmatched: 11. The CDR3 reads CASSPRWEGDETQYF. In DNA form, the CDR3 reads TGTGCCAGCAGCCCGCGATGGGAGGGTGACGAGACCCAGTACTTC.

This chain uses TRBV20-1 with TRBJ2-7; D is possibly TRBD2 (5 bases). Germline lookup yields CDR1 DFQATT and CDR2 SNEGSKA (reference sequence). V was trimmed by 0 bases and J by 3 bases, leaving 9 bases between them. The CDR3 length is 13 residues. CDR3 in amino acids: CSARDRGDYEQYF. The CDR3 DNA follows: TGCAGTGCTAGAGATCGGGGAGACTACGAGCAGTACTTC.

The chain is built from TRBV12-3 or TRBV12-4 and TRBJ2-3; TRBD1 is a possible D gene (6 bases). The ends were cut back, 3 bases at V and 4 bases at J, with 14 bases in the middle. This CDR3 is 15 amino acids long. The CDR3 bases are TGTGCCAGCAGTTTTGAGGGGGTTCTAGCAGATACGCAGTATTTT. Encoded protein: CASSFEGVLADTQYF.

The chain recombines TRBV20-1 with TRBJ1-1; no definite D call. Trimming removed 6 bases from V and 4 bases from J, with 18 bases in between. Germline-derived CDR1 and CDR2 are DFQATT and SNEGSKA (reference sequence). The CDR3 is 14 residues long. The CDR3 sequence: CSAFPQEGGTEAFF. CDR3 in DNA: TGCAGTGCCTTTCCCCAAGAAGGAGGCACTGAAGCTTTCTTT.

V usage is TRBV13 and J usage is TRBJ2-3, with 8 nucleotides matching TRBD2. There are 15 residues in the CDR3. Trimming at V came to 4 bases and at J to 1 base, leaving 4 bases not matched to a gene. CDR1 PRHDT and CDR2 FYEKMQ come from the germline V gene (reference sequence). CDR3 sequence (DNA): TGTGCCAGCAGCTCTGCAGCGGGGGGCACAGATACGCAGTATTTT. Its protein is CASSSAAGGTDTQYF.

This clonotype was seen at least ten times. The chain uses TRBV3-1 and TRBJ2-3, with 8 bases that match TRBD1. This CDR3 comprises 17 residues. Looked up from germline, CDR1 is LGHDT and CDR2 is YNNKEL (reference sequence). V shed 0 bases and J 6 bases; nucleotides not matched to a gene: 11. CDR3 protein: CASSQDGTGPRGDTQYF. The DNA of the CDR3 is TGTGCCAGCAGCCAAGATGGGACAGGCCCCCGAGGGGATACGCAGTATTTT.

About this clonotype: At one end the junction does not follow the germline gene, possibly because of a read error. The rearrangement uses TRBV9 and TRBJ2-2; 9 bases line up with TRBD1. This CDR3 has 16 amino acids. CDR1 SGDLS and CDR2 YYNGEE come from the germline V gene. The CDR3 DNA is TGTGCCAGCGGCGTCGGGACAGGGAGGAGGACCGGGGAGCTGTTTTTT. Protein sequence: CASGVGTGRRTGELFF.

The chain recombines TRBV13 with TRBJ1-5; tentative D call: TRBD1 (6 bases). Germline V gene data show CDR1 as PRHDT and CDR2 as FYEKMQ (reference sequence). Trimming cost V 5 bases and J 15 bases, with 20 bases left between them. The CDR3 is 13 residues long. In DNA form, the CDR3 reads TGTGCCAGCAGCGCGAGACAGGAGGGGGTTAGGCATTTT. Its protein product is CASSARQEGVRHF.